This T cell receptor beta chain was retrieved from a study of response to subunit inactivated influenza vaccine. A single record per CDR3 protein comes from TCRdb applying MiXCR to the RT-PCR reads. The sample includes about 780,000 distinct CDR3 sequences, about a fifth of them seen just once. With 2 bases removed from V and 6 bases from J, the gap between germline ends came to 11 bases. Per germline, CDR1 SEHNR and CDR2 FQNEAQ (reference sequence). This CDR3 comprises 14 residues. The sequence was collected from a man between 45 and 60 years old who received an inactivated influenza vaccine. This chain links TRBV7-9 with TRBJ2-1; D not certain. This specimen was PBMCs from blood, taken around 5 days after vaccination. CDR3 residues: CASSLRPESNEQFF. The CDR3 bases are TGTGCCAGCAGCTTAAGGCCTGAGAGCAATGAGCAGTTCTTC.